This TCR beta chain was identified in a study of shared clonotypes between healthy human individuals. Method: immunoSEQ multiplex PCR; TCRdb's copy keeps in-frame clones and lacks some. The data show millions of clones, 90% to 95% seen once. The CDR3 sequence is 16 residues long. Germline-derived CDR1 and CDR2 are MNHEY and SVGAGI. The V and J ends lost 4 bases and 0 bases, in that order; junction bases with no gene match: 3. Sequenced input: naive CD4+ T cells sorted from blood. The subset: CD45RA+ positively selected. The chain joins TRBV6-5 to TRBJ2-1; 10 bases map to TRBD2. This TCR was sampled from a man between 18 and 29 years old in good health. CDR3: CASSLLAGGSYNEQFF. The DNA of the CDR3 is TGTGCCAGCAGTTTGTTAGCGGGGGGCTCCTACAATGAGCAGTTCTTC.